This T cell receptor beta chain was captured in a study of blood T cell repertoires in COVID-19. Study overall: T cells, B-cell-depleted T cells, or PBMCs provided the cDNA or gDNA that served as material.

Profiled with immunoSEQ multiplex PCR; TCRdb holds only in-frame clones, not every one. The sample records 65,000 to 75,000 clones, about nine tenths being singletons. Deletions cut 5 bases from V and 8 bases from J, with 12 bases between. The length of the CDR3 is 12 residues. Germline lookup yields CDR1 LGHDT and CDR2 YNNKEL (reference sequence). This clonotype originated in a man between 50 and 59 years old with active COVID-19. The gene calls are TRBV3-1 (or the pseudogene TRBV3-2) and TRBJ2-5; weak D call: TRBD2 (5 bases). Sequenced: peripheral blood. CDR3 loop: CASSRRVETQYF. The CDR3 DNA reads TGTGCCAGCAGCAGGCGGGTAGAAACCCAGTACTTC.